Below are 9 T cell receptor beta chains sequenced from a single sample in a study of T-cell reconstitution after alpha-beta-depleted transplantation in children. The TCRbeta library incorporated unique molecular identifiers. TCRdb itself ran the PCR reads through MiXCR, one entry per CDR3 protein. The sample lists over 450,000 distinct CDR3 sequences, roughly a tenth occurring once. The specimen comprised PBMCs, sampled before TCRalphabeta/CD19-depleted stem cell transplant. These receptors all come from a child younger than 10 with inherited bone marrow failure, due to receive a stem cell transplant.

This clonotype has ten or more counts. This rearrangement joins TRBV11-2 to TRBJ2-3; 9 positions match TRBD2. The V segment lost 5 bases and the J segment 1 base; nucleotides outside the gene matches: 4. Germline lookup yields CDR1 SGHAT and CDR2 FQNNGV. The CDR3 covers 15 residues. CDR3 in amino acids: CASSTRLAGTDTQYF. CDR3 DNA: TGTGCCAGCAGCACCAGACTAGCGGGCACAGATACGCAGTATTTT. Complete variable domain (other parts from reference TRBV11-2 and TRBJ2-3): EAGVAQSPRYKIIEKRQSVAFWCNPISGHATLYWYQQILGQGPKLLIQFQNNGVVDDSQLPKDRFSAERLKGVDSTLKIQPAKLEDSAVYLCASSTRLAGTDTQYFGPGTRLTVL.

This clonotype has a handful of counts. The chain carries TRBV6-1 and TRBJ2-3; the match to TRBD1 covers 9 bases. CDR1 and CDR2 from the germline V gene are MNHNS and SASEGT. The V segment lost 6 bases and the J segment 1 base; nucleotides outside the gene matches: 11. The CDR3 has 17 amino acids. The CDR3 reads CASRTTYRGRGTDTQYF. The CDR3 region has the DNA TGTGCCAGCAGAACCACTTACAGGGGGCGCGGCACAGATACGCAGTATTTT.

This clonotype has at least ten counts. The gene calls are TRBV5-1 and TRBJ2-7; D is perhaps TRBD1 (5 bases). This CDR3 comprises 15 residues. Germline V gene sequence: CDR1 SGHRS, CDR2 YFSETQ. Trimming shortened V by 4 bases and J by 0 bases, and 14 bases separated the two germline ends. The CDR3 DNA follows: TGCGCCAGCAGCCCCCAGGGTGCCAACTCCTACGAGCAGTACTTC. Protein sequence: CASSPQGANSYEQYF.

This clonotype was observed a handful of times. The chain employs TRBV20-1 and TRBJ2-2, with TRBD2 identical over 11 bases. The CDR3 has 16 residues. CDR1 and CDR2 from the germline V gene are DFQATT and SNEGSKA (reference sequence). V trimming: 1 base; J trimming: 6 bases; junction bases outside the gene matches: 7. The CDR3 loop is CSARVASGRFSGELFF. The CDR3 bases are TGCAGTGCTAGAGTTGCTAGCGGGAGGTTTTCCGGGGAGCTGTTTTTT.

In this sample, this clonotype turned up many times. The CDR3 DNA reads TGCGCCAGCAGGCACGTCAGGGGTGAAGCTTTCTTT. Protein product: CASRHVRGEAFF. V usage is TRBV5-1 and J usage is TRBJ1-1, with a possible D match to TRBD1 (6 bases). Germline CDR1 SGHRS, CDR2 YFSETQ. V lost 5 bases, J lost 7 bases, and 12 bases lay in between. This CDR3 comprises 12 residues.

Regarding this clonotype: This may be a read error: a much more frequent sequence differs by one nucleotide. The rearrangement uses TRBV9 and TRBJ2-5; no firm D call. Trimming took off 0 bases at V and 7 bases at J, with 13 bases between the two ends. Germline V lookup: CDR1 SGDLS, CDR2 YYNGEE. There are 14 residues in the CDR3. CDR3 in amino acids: CASSVVGGRVTQYF. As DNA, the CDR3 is TGTGCCAGCAGCGTAGTTGGCGGTCGGGTGACCCAGTACTTC.

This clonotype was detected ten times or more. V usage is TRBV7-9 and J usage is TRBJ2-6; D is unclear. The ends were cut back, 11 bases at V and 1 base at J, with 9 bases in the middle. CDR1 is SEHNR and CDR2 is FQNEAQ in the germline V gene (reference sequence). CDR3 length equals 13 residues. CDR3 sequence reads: CAPTQSGANVLTF. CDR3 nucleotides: TGTGCCCCGACCCAATCTGGGGCCAACGTCCTGACTTTC. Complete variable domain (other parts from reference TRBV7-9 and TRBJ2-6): DTGVSQNPRHKITKRGQNVTFRCDPISEHNRLYWYRQTLGQGPEFLTYFQNEAQLEKSRLLSDRFSAERPKGSFSTLEIQRTEQGDSAMYLCAPTQSGANVLTFGAGSRLTVL.

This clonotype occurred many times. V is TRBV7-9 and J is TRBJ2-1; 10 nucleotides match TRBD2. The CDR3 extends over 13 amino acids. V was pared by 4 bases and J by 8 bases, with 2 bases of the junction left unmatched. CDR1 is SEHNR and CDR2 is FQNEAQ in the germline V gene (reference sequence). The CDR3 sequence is CASSYSGGYEQFF. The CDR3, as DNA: TGTGCCAGCAGCTATAGCGGGGGGTATGAGCAGTTCTTC.

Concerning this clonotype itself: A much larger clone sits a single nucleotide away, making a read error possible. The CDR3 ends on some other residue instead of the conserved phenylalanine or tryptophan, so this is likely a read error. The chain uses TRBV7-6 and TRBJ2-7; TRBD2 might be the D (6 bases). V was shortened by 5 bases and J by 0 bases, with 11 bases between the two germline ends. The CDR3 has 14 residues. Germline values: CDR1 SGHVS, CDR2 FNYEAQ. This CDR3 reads CASSAGRRSYEQYS. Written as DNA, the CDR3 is TGTGCCAGCAGCGCGGGACGTCGCTCCTACGAGCAGTACTCC.